This is a list of T cell receptor beta chains from one sample in a study of blood T cells in healthy people across ages. TCRdb fed the 5' RACE reads into MiXCR, producing one record per CDR3 protein. The profile shows 780,000 or so distinct CDR3 sequences, about 55% of them singletons. The specimen sequenced was blood. The receptors originated from a man older than 75 in good health. Both conserved end residues are part of each CDR3. D genes are given only for firm matches. Some rows mark clone size as missing; the rest say once, few, many or name a class of expanded clone.

D,size,length,V,J,DNA,CDR3
.,.,14,TRBV5-1,TRBJ2-7,TGCGCCACCAATCCTGGGGACTCCAACTACGAGCAGTACTTC,CATNPGDSNYEQYF
.,.,11,TRBV29-1,TRBJ2-5,TGCAGCGTGGTGTACCAAGAGACCCAGTACTTC,CSVVYQETQYF
.,.,17,TRBV11-1,TRBJ2-1,TGTGCCAGCAGCCCCCGGGCTGGGCGGGTCCCCTACAATGAGCAGTTCTTC,CASSPRAGRVPYNEQFF
.,.,13,TRBV4-2,TRBJ2-2,TGTGCCAGCCGGATTTTGGGGCCTGGGGAGCTGTTTTTT,CASRILGPGELFF
.,.,14,TRBV28,TRBJ1-6,TGTGCCAGCAGACCAACGACGGATAATTCACCCCTCCACTTT,CASRPTTDNSPLHF
TRBD1,.,16,TRBV29-1,TRBJ2-7,TGCAGCGTTGTGTTTCTGGGGACAGGGCTCTCCTACGAGCAGTACTTC,CSVVFLGTGLSYEQYF
TRBD1,few,15,TRBV2,TRBJ2-7,TGTGCCAGCAGATTCCGGGACAGGGGTTTCTACGAGCAGTACTTC,CASRFRDRGFYEQYF
.,.,13,TRBV20-1,TRBJ2-5,TGCAGTGCTAGACCCGGGAATAAAGAGACCCAGTACTTC,CSARPGNKETQYF
TRBD1,.,14,TRBV29-1,TRBJ1-2,TGCAGCGTTGATGTTTTGGGACAGGGCTATGGCTACACCTTC,CSVDVLGQGYGYTF
.,.,14,TRBV7-2,TRBJ2-7,TGTGCCAGCAGCTTCGGTCCTAGCCAGAGCGAGCAGTACTTC,CASSFGPSQSEQYF
.,few,13,TRBV20-1,TRBJ2-3,TGCAGCGGCCTAACTCAGAGTCAAGATACGCAGTATTTT,CSGLTQSQDTQYF
TRBD1,few,14,TRBV29-1,TRBJ1-2,TGCAGCGTTACCGGGACAGGGACCCTTAATGGCTACACCTTC,CSVTGTGTLNGYTF
TRBD1,once,17,TRBV6-1,TRBJ2-3,TGTGCCAGCAGTGAAGCGAAGGGACAGGGGGTCGGCAGATACGCGTATTTT,CASSEAKGQGVGRYAYF
.,.,14,TRBV28,TRBJ2-3,TGTGCCAGCGGGTACACAGCGGGCACAGATACGCAGTATTTT,CASGYTAGTDTQYF
.,few,11,TRBV29-1,TRBJ2-7,TGCAGCGTGCACGGGGCCTACGAGCAGTACTTC,CSVHGAYEQYF
.,.,17,TRBV3-1,TRBJ1-3,TGTGCCAGCAGCCAAGATCGGACCAGTAGTGGAGGAAACACCATATATTTT,CASSQDRTSSGGNTIYF
.,few,14,TRBV7-9,TRBJ2-7,TGTGCCAGCAGCTTAGACGACCCTCCCTACGAGCAGTACTTC,CASSLDDPPYEQYF
TRBD2,few,16,TRBV10-3,TRBJ2-7,TGTGCCATCAGTGAGTCGAGTAGCGGGAGTTCTCTCGAGCAGTACTTC,CAISESSSGSSLEQYF
.,few,13,TRBV12-3/TRBV12-4,TRBJ1-6,TGTGCCAGCAGTTTATCCGAGTATTCACCCCTCCACTTT,CASSLSEYSPLHF
.,few,12,TRBV29-1,TRBJ1-5,TGCAGCGCAGGGTTTATTGGTCAGCCCCAGCATTTT,CSAGFIGQPQHF
TRBD1,.,15,TRBV25-1,TRBJ1-5,TGTGCCAGCAGTGAAGACAGGGACGGCGCTCAGCCCCAGCATTTT,CASSEDRDGAQPQHF
TRBD2,once,17,TRBV28,TRBJ2-7,TGTGCCAGCACCCCGGGACTAGTGGGAGGGGAAAGGTACGAGCAGTACTTC,CASTPGLVGGERYEQYF
TRBD2,.,15,TRBV27,TRBJ2-7,TGTGCCAGCCGCCTCAGCGGGAGTCCTGGCAATGAGCAGTACTTC,CASRLSGSPGNEQYF
.,.,13,TRBV15,TRBJ1-4,TGTGCCACCAGCAGTCTCCAGGACGAAAAACTGTTTTTT,CATSSLQDEKLFF
TRBD2,.,15,TRBV25-1,TRBJ2-5,TGTGCCAGCAGTGAACTTAGCGGGAGGGCGGAGACCCAGTACTTC,CASSELSGRAETQYF
.,many,13,TRBV7-2,TRBJ2-1,TGTGCCAGCAGCCCCTCCTCCTACAATGAGCAGTTCTTC,CASSPSSYNEQFF
.,few,17,TRBV4-2,TRBJ2-7,TGTGCCAGCAGCCAAGTTGGGGTTCCGGGAGACTTCTACGAGCAGTACTTC,CASSQVGVPGDFYEQYF